This entry lists 10 T cell receptor beta chains sequenced from one sample in a study of identical twins (dated by TCRdb to the mid-2010s). The protocol used for the library was 5' RACE. Sequencing was performed on an Illumina HiSeq 2000. TCRdb reworked the public reads: Q25 trimming with fastp, MiXCR clone assembly, productive beta chains retained. For every CDR3 protein sequence, its rows merge into one entry that carries the most common genes and DNA. The sample records some 710,000 distinct CDR3 sequences, roughly 6% of which are singletons. The ten largest clones capture approximately 2% of the sample. The material sequenced was naive T cells sorted from blood. The cell subset or site label corresponds to: cells isolated with a human naive T-cell isolation kit. The receptor set was obtained from a man between 18 and 35 years old in good health.

The V call is TRBV10-3, the J call TRBJ2-1, with D perhaps matching TRBD2 (6 bases). V lost 5 bases to trimming and J lost 7 bases, with 9 bases between them. Germline V gene sequence: CDR1 ENHRY, CDR2 SYGVKD. The CDR3 is 12 amino acids. The CDR3 sequence: CAISLGGNEQFF. CDR3 DNA sequence: TGTGCCATCAGTTTGGGGGGAAATGAGCAGTTCTTC.

This clonotype has ten or more counts. Written as DNA, the CDR3 is TGTGCCACCAGCAGTTCAGGGGAAGGAAGAGAGACCCAGTACTTC. Translation: CATSSSGEGRETQYF. The V call is TRBV15, the J call TRBJ2-5, with D possibly TRBD1 on 6 matching bases. Germline loops: CDR1 LNHNV, CDR2 YYDKDF (reference sequence). The CDR3 is 15 amino acids. Trimming left V 3 bases short and J 4 bases short, with 15 bases between.

In its sample, this clonotype was seen many times. V gene TRBV3-1 combines with J gene TRBJ2-3; 8 nucleotides agree with TRBD2. The V gene's germline CDR1 is LGHDT and CDR2 YNNKEL (reference sequence). The CDR3 is 15 amino acids. V shed 3 bases, J shed 0 bases, and the junction held 2 bases outside the gene matches. The CDR3 bases are TGTGCCAGCAGCCAGATAGCGGGGAGCACAGATACGCAGTATTTT. It codes for CASSQIAGSTDTQYF.

V and J are TRBV4-3 and TRBJ2-7; D gene uncertain. This CDR3 contains 14 residues. CDR1 and CDR2 (germline): LGHNA, YSLEER. V was clipped by 3 bases and J by 6 bases, with 15 bases between them. Here the CDR3 DNA reads TGCGCCAGCAGCCAGACCGACGGATGGGGCGAGCAGTACTTC. It specifies CASSQTDGWGEQYF.

This clonotype has at least ten counts. J is TRBJ2-1 and V is TRBV20-1, with TRBD2 matching over 12 bases. This CDR3 region has 15 residues. V dropped 6 bases and J dropped 6; count of bases not matched to a gene: 9. Looked up from germline, CDR1 is DFQATT and CDR2 is SNEGSKA (reference sequence). The DNA of the CDR3 is TGCAGTGCCGCCCTGACTAGCGGGAGAGCCAATGAGCAGTTCTTC. This translates into CSAALTSGRANEQFF.

The table lists this clonotype with a few counts. The chain employs TRBV6-2 or TRBV6-3 and TRBJ2-7; D is possibly TRBD2 (7 bases). Germline CDR1 is MNHEY and CDR2 is SVGEGT. The V and J ends lost 5 bases and 5 bases respectively, with 16 bases between them. CDR3 length: 14 amino acids. CDR3: CASSPLGGQDEQYF. The DNA of the CDR3 is TGTGCCAGCAGTCCCCTGGGGGGGCAGGACGAGCAGTACTTC.

This clonotype was seen repeatedly, ten times or more. V and J are TRBV20-1 and TRBJ2-1; perhaps TRBD1 as D (6 bases). The germline CDR1 and CDR2 sequences are DFQATT and SNEGSKA (reference sequence). The length of the CDR3 is 17 residues. V lost 5 bases, J lost 2 bases, and 22 bases lay in between. CDR3 DNA: TGCAGTGCTCGTTTGAATCCCTACGGGGACACCTACAATGAGCAGTTCTTC. The encoded protein is CSARLNPYGDTYNEQFF.

This clonotype was counted at least ten times. The rearrangement links TRBV20-1 to TRBJ2-3; D perhaps matches TRBD2 (6 bases). V was trimmed by 1 base and J by 6 bases, leaving 14 bases between them. Germline assignment: CDR1 DFQATT and CDR2 SNEGSKA (reference sequence). The CDR3 contains 14 residues. The DNA for the CDR3 is TGCAGTGCTAGAGGGGGCCTAGCGATTGATACGCAGTATTTT. Amino acid sequence: CSARGGLAIDTQYF.

This clonotype was recorded a few times. V gene TRBV12-5 combines with J gene TRBJ1-5, with D unresolved. V dropped 1 base and J dropped 4 bases, with 5 bases sitting between them. The CDR3 is made up of 13 amino acids. Germline assignment: CDR1 LGHNT and CDR2 FRNRAP. This CDR3 is CASGLDGNQPQHF. In DNA, the CDR3 is TGTGCTAGTGGTTTGGATGGTAATCAGCCCCAGCATTTT.

This clonotype was counted ten times or more. The chain is built from TRBV7-2 and TRBJ1-1; D is unresolved. CDR3 length: 16 amino acids. V lost 1 base and J lost 0, with 12 bases in between. Germline V gene sequence: CDR1 SGHTA, CDR2 FQGNSA. The CDR3 DNA reads TGTGCCAGCAGCTTAGATTTGTGGAAGATGAACACTGAAGCTTTCTTT. Translation gives CASSLDLWKMNTEAFF.